A selection of T cell receptor beta chains follows, all from one sample in a study of identical twins. TCRdb processed the 5' RACE reads anew with MiXCR; each CDR3 protein has one entry. The sample has 600,000 to 800,000 distinct CDR3 sequences, less than 25% seen once. The same specimen was also included in a second study, on T cells expressing NK-cell markers.

Input material: PBMCs. The receptors derive from a woman aged 18-29 years in good health. Each CDR3 is given with its conserved first and last residue. A D gene is named only where the DNA matches it firmly. The size field is filled for only some rows; it gives once, few, many or a size class.

j_gene: TRBJ1-1; v_gene: TRBV5-1; d_gene: NA; abundance: many; CDR3aa: CASSLSPGSNTEAFF; CDR3nt: TGCGCCAGCAGCTTGTCCCCGGGTTCGAACACTGAAGCTTTCTTT
j_gene: TRBJ2-4; v_gene: TRBV10-3; d_gene: NA; abundance: few; CDR3aa: CAISGGGGNIQYF; CDR3nt: TGTGCCATCAGCGGGGGTGGGGGAAACATTCAGTACTTC
j_gene: TRBJ2-5; v_gene: TRBV5-6; d_gene: NA; abundance: NA; CDR3aa: CASSPRANILQETQYF; CDR3nt: TGTGCCAGCAGCCCCAGAGCGAACATCCTCCAAGAGACCCAGTACTTC
j_gene: TRBJ2-7; v_gene: TRBV7-9; d_gene: TRBD2; abundance: many; CDR3aa: CASSSGLAPYYEQYF; CDR3nt: TGTGCCAGCAGCTCGGGACTAGCGCCGTACTACGAGCAGTACTTC
j_gene: TRBJ2-1; v_gene: TRBV24-1; d_gene: NA; abundance: NA; CDR3aa: CATSDFNDNEQFF; CDR3nt: TGTGCCACCAGTGATTTCAATGACAATGAGCAGTTCTTC
j_gene: TRBJ2-2; v_gene: TRBV7-9; d_gene: TRBD1; abundance: NA; CDR3aa: CASSYDDRGAGELFF; CDR3nt: TGTGCCAGCAGTTATGACGACAGGGGGGCCGGGGAGCTGTTTTTT
j_gene: TRBJ2-1; v_gene: TRBV20-1; d_gene: NA; abundance: NA; CDR3aa: CSARGDLDNEQFF; CDR3nt: TGCAGTGCTAGAGGGGACTTAGACAATGAGCAGTTCTTC
j_gene: TRBJ2-3; v_gene: TRBV2; d_gene: TRBD2; abundance: NA; CDR3aa: CASLSGRTTDTQYF; CDR3nt: TGTGCCAGCTTAAGCGGGAGGACCACAGATACGCAGTATTTT
j_gene: TRBJ2-7; v_gene: TRBV9; d_gene: NA; abundance: few; CDR3aa: CASSGGSWAYEQYF; CDR3nt: TGTGCCAGCAGCGGCGGCAGTTGGGCTTACGAGCAGTACTTC
j_gene: TRBJ2-3; v_gene: TRBV15; d_gene: TRBD2; abundance: few; CDR3aa: CATSRALTRSGGDTQYF; CDR3nt: TGTGCCACCAGCAGAGCACTCACGCGGAGCGGGGGGGATACGCAGTATTTT
j_gene: TRBJ1-3; v_gene: TRBV20-1; d_gene: NA; abundance: NA; CDR3aa: CSAFDRSGSGNTIYF; CDR3nt: TGCAGTGCATTCGACAGGTCCGGCTCTGGAAACACCATATATTTT
j_gene: TRBJ1-1; v_gene: TRBV20-1; d_gene: NA; abundance: few; CDR3aa: CSARDGFTEAFF; CDR3nt: TGCAGTGCTAGGGACGGGTTCACTGAAGCTTTCTTT
j_gene: TRBJ1-1; v_gene: TRBV5-5; d_gene: TRBD1; abundance: few; CDR3aa: CASSPGQGWGNTEAFF; CDR3nt: TGTGCCAGCAGCCCGGGACAGGGATGGGGAAACACTGAAGCTTTCTTT
j_gene: TRBJ1-5; v_gene: TRBV6-2/TRBV6-3; d_gene: NA; abundance: NA; CDR3aa: CASSTSPNQPQHF; CDR3nt: TGTGCCAGCAGTACAAGTCCCAATCAGCCCCAGCATTTT
j_gene: TRBJ2-5; v_gene: TRBV20-1; d_gene: TRBD2; abundance: NA; CDR3aa: CSAARGSGRRETQYF; CDR3nt: TGCAGTGCTGCCCGGGGTAGCGGGAGGAGAGAGACCCAGTACTTC
j_gene: TRBJ1-5; v_gene: TRBV12-3/TRBV12-4; d_gene: TRBD1; abundance: NA; CDR3aa: CASSSTGGVGNQPQHF; CDR3nt: TGTGCCAGCAGTTCAACAGGGGGGGTTGGCAATCAGCCCCAGCATTTT
j_gene: TRBJ2-5; v_gene: TRBV20-1; d_gene: TRBD1; abundance: NA; CDR3aa: CSARGQDRGPQETQYF; CDR3nt: TGCAGTGCTAGAGGACAGGACAGGGGGCCCCAAGAGACCCAGTACTTC
j_gene: TRBJ2-7; v_gene: TRBV9; d_gene: TRBD2; abundance: NA; CDR3aa: CASSGGTSAYEQYF; CDR3nt: TGTGCCAGCAGCGGCGGGACTAGCGCCTACGAGCAGTACTTC
j_gene: TRBJ1-1; v_gene: TRBV6-5; d_gene: NA; abundance: NA; CDR3aa: CASSYGAEAFF; CDR3nt: TGTGCCAGCAGTTATGGAGCTGAAGCTTTCTTT
j_gene: TRBJ2-1; v_gene: TRBV5-8; d_gene: NA; abundance: NA; CDR3aa: CASSRQTLSEQFF; CDR3nt: TGTGCCAGCAGCCGACAGACTTTGAGCGAGCAGTTCTTC
j_gene: TRBJ1-2; v_gene: TRBV25-1; d_gene: NA; abundance: many; CDR3aa: CASSELGDYGYTF; CDR3nt: TGTGCCAGCAGTGAATTAGGAGACTATGGCTACACCTTC
j_gene: TRBJ2-1; v_gene: TRBV7-3; d_gene: NA; abundance: many; CDR3aa: CASSLRSQGYNEQFF; CDR3nt: TGTGCCAGCAGCTTAAGGAGCCAGGGGTACAATGAGCAGTTCTTC
j_gene: TRBJ2-1; v_gene: TRBV5-1; d_gene: NA; abundance: few; CDR3aa: CASSFGRTSYEQFF; CDR3nt: TGCGCCAGCAGCTTCGGCAGGACAAGCTATGAGCAGTTCTTC
j_gene: TRBJ1-1; v_gene: TRBV5-1; d_gene: NA; abundance: NA; CDR3aa: CASSPTGLSAEAFF; CDR3nt: TGCGCCAGCAGCCCCACGGGGCTATCGGCTGAAGCTTTCTTT
j_gene: TRBJ2-1; v_gene: TRBV27; d_gene: NA; abundance: NA; CDR3aa: CASSYRASGDNEQFF; CDR3nt: TGTGCCAGCAGTTACAGGGCTAGCGGAGACAATGAGCAGTTCTTC